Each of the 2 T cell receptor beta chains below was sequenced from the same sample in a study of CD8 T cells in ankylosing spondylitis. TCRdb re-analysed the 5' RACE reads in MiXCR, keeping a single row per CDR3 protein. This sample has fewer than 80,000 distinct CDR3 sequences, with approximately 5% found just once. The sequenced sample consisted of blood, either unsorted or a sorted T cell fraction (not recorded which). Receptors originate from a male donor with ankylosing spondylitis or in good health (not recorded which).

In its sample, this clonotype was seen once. The CDR3 nucleotides are TGTGCCAGCAGCCCCGGGCTGGGACGCGAGCAGTACTTC. Amino acid sequence: CASSPGLGREQYF. V usage is TRBV5-6 and J usage is TRBJ2-7; D may be TRBD1 or TRBD2 (5 bases each). Germline V lookup: CDR1 SGHDT, CDR2 YYEEEE. The CDR3 is 13 amino acids. Trimming left V 4 bases short and J 6 bases short, with 14 bases between.

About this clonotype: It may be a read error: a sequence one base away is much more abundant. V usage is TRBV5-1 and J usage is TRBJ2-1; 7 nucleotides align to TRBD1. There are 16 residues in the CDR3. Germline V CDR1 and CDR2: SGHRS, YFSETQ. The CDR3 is CASNLPSTGVGYEQFF. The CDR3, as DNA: TGCGCCAGCAACTTGCCTTCAACAGGGGTTGGTTATGAGCAGTTCTTC.